The rows below give T cell receptor beta chains drawn from one sample of a study of CD8 T cells in Susac syndrome. TCRdb re-called the immunoSEQ multiplex PCR reads with MiXCR, one entry per CDR3 protein. This sample has approximately 100,000 distinct CDR3 sequences, with about 93% found just once. Sequenced: CD4+ T cells from PBMCs. Receptors originate from a human donor in good health. Both conserved end residues are part of each CDR3. D genes are given only for firm matches. Clone size appears in some rows only: once, few, many, or a class for an expanded clone.

J,size,D,V,DNA,CDR3
TRBJ2-2,-,-,TRBV20-1,TGCAGTGCCCGAGTACGGGAAGCGAACACCGGGGAGCTGTTTTTT,CSARVREANTGELFF
TRBJ2-5,-,-,TRBV12-3/TRBV12-4,TGTGCCAGCAGTTTATTGGCGCGAGAGACCCAGTACTTC,CASSLLARETQYF
TRBJ1-1,-,-,TRBV12-3/TRBV12-4,TGTGCCAGCAGGAGACACCACGTATCTGAAGCTTTCTTT,CASRRHHVSEAFF
TRBJ2-6,-,TRBD1,TRBV20-1,TGCAGTGCTAGAGGGGGGGACAGGAGCTCTGGGGCCAACGTCCTGACTTTC,CSARGGDRSSGANVLTF
TRBJ2-3,-,-,TRBV3-1,TGTGCCAGCAGCCACGGACCAGATACGCAGTATTTT,CASSHGPDTQYF
TRBJ2-7,-,-,TRBV28,TGTGCCAGCAGTTTGTTCTCAGTGATAGAGCAGTACTTC,CASSLFSVIEQYF
TRBJ2-1,-,-,TRBV29-1,TGCAGCGTTGACCTACCGGGGGGCGCGTACAATGAGCAGTTCTTC,CSVDLPGGAYNEQFF
TRBJ1-2,-,-,TRBV29-1,TGCAGCGTGTATGGGGTCCCGGGCGGCTACACCTTC,CSVYGVPGGYTF
TRBJ2-2,-,TRBD1,TRBV20-1,TGCAGTGCTAGTGGGACAGGGAACGCCGGGGAGCTGTTTTTT,CSASGTGNAGELFF
TRBJ1-1,once,-,TRBV4-1,TGCGCCAGCAGCCAAGGCGGACACAGTTACACTGAAGCTTTCTTT,CASSQGGHSYTEAFF
TRBJ2-7,-,-,TRBV2,TGTGCCAGCAGTGCCCTCTCCGGGCTGGGACCATACGAGCAGTACTTC,CASSALSGLGPYEQYF
TRBJ2-1,-,TRBD2,TRBV10-3,TGTGCCATCAGGGGTCGTCTAGCGGGGGACAATGAGCAGTTCTTC,CAIRGRLAGDNEQFF
TRBJ2-2,-,-,TRBV19,TGTGCCAGTAGTTCACAGAACACCGGGGAGCTGTTTTTT,CASSSQNTGELFF
TRBJ1-6,-,-,TRBV5-1,TGCGCCAGCAGCTTGGACGTCCGCTCCTATAATTCACCCCTCCACTTT,CASSLDVRSYNSPLHF
TRBJ2-3,-,-,TRBV29-1,TGCAGCGTGGCGATAGTTACTAGCACAGATACGCAGTATTTT,CSVAIVTSTDTQYF
TRBJ2-3,-,TRBD2,TRBV24-1,TGTGCCACCAGACCCGCTCCATGGGACTATCTCTCTACAGATACGCAGTATTTT,CATRPAPWDYLSTDTQYF
TRBJ2-7,-,TRBD2,TRBV7-2,TGTGCCAGCAGCTTAAGTAGCGGGGAGCCCTACGAGCAGTACTTC,CASSLSSGEPYEQYF
TRBJ1-2,few,-,TRBV10-3,TGTGCCATCAGTAATACAGGGCGTTTAGGCTACACCTTC,CAISNTGRLGYTF